These T cell receptor beta chains were read from a single sample in a study of blood T cells in healthy people across ages. In TCRdb, the 5' RACE reads were re-called with MiXCR into one record per CDR3 protein. There are around 1,800,000 distinct CDR3 sequences in the sample; roughly two fifths occur only once, and roughly 24% lies in the top ten. The sample was blood. These receptors originate from a human donor in good health. Both conserved end residues are part of each CDR3. Each record gives: D gene, J gene, clone size, V gene, CDR3 DNA, CDR3 protein. The D gene is left open where the match is weak. A row's size may be missing; if present it is once, few, many or a size class.

- | TRBJ1-2 | - | TRBV27 | TGTGCCAGCAGTCCTTCGATTTACTATGGCTACACCTTC | CASSPSIYYGYTF
- | TRBJ1-1 | - | TRBV10-3 | TGTGCCATCAGTGGAGGATCCAGGGGTGACACTGAAGCTTTCTTT | CAISGGSRGDTEAFF
- | TRBJ2-3 | - | TRBV6-6 | TGTGCCAGCAGTTGCGTCGGGGGAGGAGCAGATACGCAGTATTTT | CASSCVGGGADTQYF
TRBD2 | TRBJ2-3 | few | TRBV7-9 | TGTGCCAGCAGCTCATCCGGACTAGTCACAGATACGCAGTATTTT | CASSSSGLVTDTQYF
TRBD1 | TRBJ2-7 | - | TRBV6-5 | TGTGCCAGCTCTACCGTAGGGGGCGAAAACGAGCAGTACTTC | CASSTVGGENEQYF
- | TRBJ2-3 | - | TRBV29-1 | TGCAGCGTTCCGACAGGCACGCATACGCAGTATTTT | CSVPTGTHTQYF
- | TRBJ2-3 | once | TRBV7-2 | TGTGCCAGCAGCCGCTTTTTCGGAGGGAACACAGATACGCAGTATTTT | CASSRFFGGNTDTQYF
TRBD2 | TRBJ2-2 | - | TRBV11-2 | TGTGCCAGCAGCTTTTCTAGCGGGGGGTTATCCGGGGAGCTGTTTTTT | CASSFSSGGLSGELFF
- | TRBJ1-2 | few | TRBV9 | TGTGCCAGCAGCGCCCACTATGGAGTCAACTATGGCTACACCTTC | CASSAHYGVNYGYTF
TRBD2 | TRBJ2-1 | few | TRBV20-1 | TGCAGTGTTGGGACTAGCGGGGGGGTGTACAATGAGCAGTTCTTC | CSVGTSGGVYNEQFF
TRBD1 | TRBJ1-6 | - | TRBV10-3 | TGTGCCACGGCGACAGGGACGGATTCGCCCCTCCACTTT | CATATGTDSPLHF
- | TRBJ2-1 | - | TRBV7-2 | TGTGCCAGCAGCTTACCCGGGACCGCCCTCAATGAGCAGTTCTTC | CASSLPGTALNEQFF
- | TRBJ1-4 | - | TRBV11-2 | TGTGCCAGCAGCCTGCAACAGGCCCCTAATGAAAAACTGTTTTTT | CASSLQQAPNEKLFF
TRBD1 | TRBJ1-1 | - | TRBV6-1 | TGTGCCAGCAAAGGGACAGGCTTGGGGGCTTTCTTT | CASKGTGLGAFF
- | TRBJ1-1 | - | TRBV4-3 | TGCGCCAGCAGCCAAGAGCCGGGGAGGCCTGAAGCTTTCTTT | CASSQEPGRPEAFF
- | TRBJ2-2 | - | TRBV6-6 | TGTGCCAGCAGTTACCCGGAGGGGGCCGGGGAGCTGTTTTTT | CASSYPEGAGELFF
- | TRBJ2-3 | - | TRBV7-2 | TGTGCCAGCAGCTGGCAGATCACTAGCACAGATACGCAGTATTTT | CASSWQITSTDTQYF
TRBD2 | TRBJ2-1 | few | TRBV9 | TGTGCCAGCAGCGTACAGGGTAGCGGGGGACCCTCCTACAATGAGCAGTTCTTC | CASSVQGSGGPSYNEQFF
- | TRBJ2-7 | - | TRBV11-3 | TGTGCCGGCAGCCCCAGGGGGGCCCACGAGCAGTACTTC | CAGSPRGAHEQYF
- | TRBJ2-3 | once | TRBV11-2 | TGTGCCAGCAGCCCCCTTTTACGGGGGCAGGATACGCAGTATTTT | CASSPLLRGQDTQYF
- | TRBJ2-1 | - | TRBV27 | TGTGCCAGCAGTTTATATAACCCCAGGACATACAATGAGCAGTTCTTC | CASSLYNPRTYNEQFF
TRBD2 | TRBJ2-7 | few | TRBV29-1 | TGCAGCGCCGGACTAGCGGTGGGCTACGAGCAGTACTTC | CSAGLAVGYEQYF
- | TRBJ2-3 | few | TRBV12-3/TRBV12-4 | TGTGCCTCCCGGGGTAGTTCAGATACGCAGTATTTT | CASRGSSDTQYF
- | TRBJ2-5 | - | TRBV7-6 | TGTGCCAGCAGCTTCGTTACAGGGTCGGGCAAAGAGACCCAGTACTTC | CASSFVTGSGKETQYF
- | TRBJ1-4 | - | TRBV6-5 | TGTGCCAGCGGAGACGGAACAACTAATGAAAAACTGTTTTTT | CASGDGTTNEKLFF
- | TRBJ1-2 | - | TRBV7-9 | TGCGCCAGCAGCGTCGAGCGGGGGGTTAACTATGGCTACACCTTC | CASSVERGVNYGYTF
- | TRBJ2-3 | - | TRBV6-5 | TGTGCCAGCAGTTACTCGATAGTGGCGGGACTCACCACAGATACGCAGTATTTT | CASSYSIVAGLTTDTQYF
- | TRBJ2-7 | once | TRBV20-1 | TGCAGTGCTAGGGACCGGGACGCTCCATACTACGAGCAGTACTTC | CSARDRDAPYYEQYF
- | TRBJ1-1 | few | TRBV7-9 | TGTGCCAGCAGCTTAACCGGGACACCCACTGAAGCTTTCTTT | CASSLTGTPTEAFF
TRBD1 | TRBJ1-5 | - | TRBV7-8 | TGTGCCAGCAGCTTGGGACAGTCGGTCTATCAGCCCCAGCATTTT | CASSLGQSVYQPQHF
TRBD1 | TRBJ2-3 | - | TRBV7-8 | TGTGCCAGCAGCTTAGGGGACAGGGGGCTTCCGCAGTATTTT | CASSLGDRGLPQYF
- | TRBJ1-2 | - | TRBV12-3/TRBV12-4 | TGTGCCAGCAGATCCTCCAATGACAGGAACTATGGCTACACCTTC | CASRSSNDRNYGYTF
TRBD1 | TRBJ2-7 | - | TRBV29-1 | TGCAGCGTTGAAGTGGACAGGGGGCACGAGCAGTACTTC | CSVEVDRGHEQYF
- | TRBJ1-5 | - | TRBV12-3/TRBV12-4 | TGTGCCAGCAGTAATGGGGGCAATCAGCCCCAGCATTTT | CASSNGGNQPQHF
- | TRBJ2-7 | - | TRBV18 | TGTGCCAGCTCACCACCGGTTGAGAGCTACGAGCAGTACTTC | CASSPPVESYEQYF
- | TRBJ2-7 | few | TRBV19 | TGTGCCAGTAGTATAGACCTACAGGGAGGGTACGAGCAGTACTTC | CASSIDLQGGYEQYF
TRBD2 | TRBJ2-7 | - | TRBV27 | TGTGCCAGCAGTTTATCGAGGACTAGCGGGGTGAACTACGAGCAGTACTTC | CASSLSRTSGVNYEQYF
TRBD2 | TRBJ2-3 | - | TRBV28 | TGTGCCAGCAGCCCTCCGGGGGGGCGGGGCGCAGATACGCAGTATTTT | CASSPPGGRGADTQYF
TRBD1 | TRBJ1-2 | - | TRBV7-2 | TGTGCCAGCAGCTCGAGGACAGGGGGCGCGTTTGGCTACACCTTC | CASSSRTGGAFGYTF
- | TRBJ2-1 | few | TRBV4-1 | TGCGCCAGCAGCCACCCAGACAGGAGTCATTACAATGAGCAGTTCTTC | CASSHPDRSHYNEQFF